Each of the 30 T cell receptor beta chains below was sequenced from the same sample in a study of CD8 T cells in ankylosing spondylitis. TCRdb reprocessed the 5' RACE reads via MiXCR and lists one record per CDR3 protein. The sample has about 130,000 distinct CDR3 sequences, about 7.3% seen once; the top ten hold around an eighth. Sequencing was done on a sample of blood, either unsorted or a sorted T cell fraction (not recorded which). The receptors come from a female donor with ankylosing spondylitis or in good health (not recorded which).

This clonotype was seen at least ten times. The chain uses TRBV6-1 and TRBJ2-5, with TRBD2 matching 8 bases. Trimming cost V 5 bases and J 4 bases; bases outside gene matches: 12. The germline V gene has CDR1 MNHNS and CDR2 SASEGT. This CDR3 is 16 amino acids long. CDR3 residues: CASSSPGGALGETQYF. The CDR3 DNA reads as TGTGCCAGCAGTAGCCCGGGGGGGGCCCTAGGAGAGACCCAGTACTTC.

The table lists this clonotype with many counts. CDR3 in amino acids: CASSQEAVGQETQYF. CDR3 coding DNA: TGCGCCAGCAGCCAAGAAGCCGTGGGCCAAGAGACCCAGTACTTC. The J gene is TRBJ2-5, the V gene TRBV4-1, with unresolved D. V gave up 0 bases and J gave up 1 base, with 9 bases separating them. Germline V gene data show CDR1 as MGHRA and CDR2 as YSYEKL. The CDR3 spans 15 residues.

In its sample, this clonotype was seen many times. The J gene is TRBJ2-7, the V gene TRBV2; 10 bases fit TRBD1. This CDR3 comprises 14 residues. Germline-derived CDR1 and CDR2 are SNHLY and FYNNEI. Germline trimming cut 8 bases from V and 6 bases from J; bases unmatched to any gene: 10. The CDR3 nucleotides are TGTGCCAGCCGATCCGGGACAGGGGTCGCCGAGCAGTACTTC. Residues: CASRSGTGVAEQYF.

The sample holds many counts of this clonotype. The genes are TRBV18 and TRBJ1-2; the match to TRBD1 covers 9 bases. This CDR3 region has 14 residues. Germline assignment: CDR1 KGHSH and CDR2 LQKENI. Trimming cost V 6 bases and J 3 bases; bases outside gene matches: 5. The CDR3 spells CASSQGQGDYGYTF. The CDR3 DNA sequence: TGTGCCAGCTCCCAGGGACAGGGAGACTATGGCTACACCTTC. Together with reference TRBV18 and TRBJ1-2, the CDR3 gives the full variable domain: NAGVMQNPRHLVRRRGQEARLRCSPMKGHSHVYWYRQLPEEGLKFMVYLQKENIIDESGMPKERFSAEFPKEGPSILRIQQVVRGDSAAYFCASSQGQGDYGYTFGSGTRLTVV.

This clonotype has at least ten counts. This chain uses TRBV20-1 with TRBJ2-3; possibly TRBD1 for D (7 bases). Trimming stripped 6 bases from V and 4 bases from J, with 23 bases between. The CDR3 runs 16 residues. The germline gives CDR1 DFQATT, CDR2 SNEGSKA (reference sequence). As DNA, the CDR3 is TGCAGTGCAGGGCCCCGGGGTCAGGGGGGTGCAGATACGCAGTATTTT. Protein product: CSAGPRGQGGADTQYF.

This clonotype has at least ten counts. This chain joins TRBV12-3 or TRBV12-4 and TRBJ1-4, with TRBD1 matching 9 bases. V shed 3 bases and J 7 bases; nucleotides not matched to a gene: 9. The CDR3 spans 16 residues. CDR3 DNA: TGTGCCAGCAGTTTCACAGGGGGCGAGAGCGGTGAAAAACTGTTTTTT. This sequence encodes CASSFTGGESGEKLFF.

At least ten counts were recorded for this clonotype. This chain links TRBV12-3 or TRBV12-4 with TRBJ2-7; possibly TRBD1 or TRBD2 for D (6 bases each). Trimming took off 2 bases at V and 2 bases at J, with 13 bases between the two ends. CDR3 length equals 15 residues. For the CDR3, the DNA is TGTGCCAGCAGTTTACCCGGGGGCAAAACCTACGAGCAGTACTTC. Its protein is CASSLPGGKTYEQYF.

This clonotype was seen repeatedly, ten times or more. The chain combines TRBV6-2 or TRBV6-3 with TRBJ1-6; no clear D. Germline values: CDR1 MNHEY, CDR2 SVGEGT. The CDR3 is 13 amino acids. V lost 6 bases, J lost 8 bases, and 11 bases lay in between. CDR3 sequence: CASREVGDSPLHF. CDR3 sequence (DNA): TGTGCCAGCAGGGAAGTTGGGGATTCACCCCTCCACTTT.

This clonotype was picked up many times. This rearrangement joins TRBV4-1 to TRBJ2-5; D call uncertain. This CDR3 has 16 amino acids. From germline, CDR1 is MGHRA and CDR2 YSYEKL. Trimming stripped 0 bases from V and 1 base from J, with 12 bases between. CDR3 nucleotides: TGCGCCAGCAGCCAAGAGTGGGCTTTGGTCCAAGAGACCCAGTACTTC. The encoded protein is CASSQEWALVQETQYF.

This clonotype was seen a few times. V is TRBV18 and J is TRBJ1-1; the D gene is possibly TRBD1 (6 bases). The CDR3 has 15 residues. CDR1 is KGHSH, CDR2 LQKENI, per germline. V dropped 4 bases and J dropped 1 base, with 13 bases sitting between them. This chain's CDR3 is CASSRQAQGNTEAFF. For the CDR3, the DNA is TGTGCCAGCTCACGACAGGCACAAGGGAACACTGAAGCTTTCTTT.

This clonotype was seen a few times. A single base separates this from a much larger clone, so it may be a read error. The J gene is TRBJ1-1, the V gene TRBV7-2; D is ambiguous. The CDR3 runs 13 residues. Germline V gives CDR1 SGHTA, CDR2 FQGNSA. Trimming removed 1 base at V and 10 bases at J, with 13 bases between. CDR3: CASSLEGQALAFF. CDR3 bases: TGTGCCAGCAGCTTAGAAGGGCAGGCGCTAGCTTTCTTT.

At least ten counts were recorded for this clonotype. The CDR3 protein is CASSGRDRGRETGAEAFF. DNA for the CDR3: TGTGCCAGCAGCGGAAGAGACAGGGGGCGAGAGACGGGCGCTGAAGCTTTCTTT. The V and J genes are TRBV11-1 and TRBJ1-1, with 10 bases identical to TRBD1. CDR1 SGHAT and CDR2 FQDESV come from the germline V gene (reference sequence). With 5 bases clipped from V and 6 bases from J, the junction kept 18 bases outside the gene matches. The CDR3 is 18 amino acids.

This clonotype was seen at least ten times. V gene TRBV4-2 combines with J gene TRBJ2-2; 8 nucleotides agree with TRBD2. The CDR3 runs to 17 residues. The V gene end was trimmed by 3 bases and the J gene end by 2 bases; junction bases not matched to a gene: 8. The V gene's germline CDR1 is LGHNA and CDR2 YNFKEQ. In DNA form, the CDR3 reads TGTGCCAGCAGCCAGGAGCAACTAGCGGCAAACACCGGGGAGCTGTTTTTT. It translates to CASSQEQLAANTGELFF.

In this sample, this clonotype turned up once. CDR3 amino acids: CASSISTDPIMNTEAFF. CDR3 bases: TGCGCCAGCAGCATTTCGACAGATCCCATAATGAACACTGAAGCTTTCTTT. The chain recombines TRBV5-1 with TRBJ1-1, with D possibly matching TRBD1 (5 bases). This CDR3 comprises 17 residues. Trimming removed 4 bases at V and 0 bases at J, with 19 bases between. The germline gives CDR1 SGHRS, CDR2 YFSETQ.

The gene calls are TRBV15 and TRBJ2-7; the match to TRBD2 covers 9 bases. Germline lookup yields CDR1 LNHNV and CDR2 YYDKDF (reference sequence). The ends lost 0 bases at V and 6 bases at J; junction bases unmatched: 9. This CDR3 is 16 amino acids long. CDR3: CATSREGGGGASEQYF. The CDR3, as DNA: TGTGCCACCAGCAGAGAGGGGGGCGGGGGGGCCTCCGAGCAGTACTTC.

The sample holds many counts of this clonotype. The V call is TRBV28, the J call TRBJ1-1; D is perhaps TRBD1 (6 bases). With 4 bases removed from V and 11 bases from J, the gap between germline ends came to 17 bases. CDR1 and CDR2 from the germline V gene are MDHEN and SYDVKM. There are 13 residues in the CDR3. CDR3 sequence reads: CASSSLGHRGAFF. CDR3 DNA: TGTGCCAGCAGTTCACTGGGACACCGTGGGGCTTTCTTT.

This clonotype was detected many times. The chain combines TRBV3-1 with TRBJ1-6; no clear D. This CDR3 has 15 amino acids. Deletions cut 0 bases from V and 7 bases from J, with 10 bases between. The germline CDR1 and CDR2 sequences are LGHDT and YNNKEL (reference sequence). The DNA for the CDR3 is TGTGCCAGCAGCCAAGATGTGGGTCGAAATTCACCCCTCCACTTT. It translates to CASSQDVGRNSPLHF.

The sample holds many counts of this clonotype. The V call is TRBV5-1, the J call TRBJ2-2; 7 bases agree with TRBD2. Germline V lookup: CDR1 SGHRS, CDR2 YFSETQ. The CDR3 runs to 15 residues. After removal of 5 bases from V and 0 bases from J, the junction contained 4 bases not matched to a gene. CDR3 region: CASSDGGTNTGELFF. CDR3 coding DNA: TGCGCCAGCAGTGACGGGGGGACGAACACCGGGGAGCTGTTTTTT.

At least ten counts were recorded for this clonotype. This chain connects TRBV10-3 to TRBJ2-2; 8 bases align to TRBD2. Trimming took 7 bases from V and 5 from J; bases not matched to a gene: 6. CDR3 size: 14 residues. Germline assignment: CDR1 ENHRY and CDR2 SYGVKD. The DNA for the CDR3 is TGTGCCATCAACCAGCGGGGGATTACCGGGGAGCTGTTTTTT. The encoded protein is CAINQRGITGELFF.

The chain uses TRBV6-2 or TRBV6-3 and TRBJ2-4; possible D gene TRBD2, 5 bases. This CDR3 region has 15 residues. Trimming pared 4 bases from V and 5 bases from J, leaving 15 bases between. From germline, CDR1 is MNHEY and CDR2 SVGEGT. This CDR3 is CASSSRTGIQNIQYF. The CDR3 region has the DNA TGTGCCAGCAGTTCGAGGACCGGGATCCAAAACATTCAGTACTTC.

This clonotype was detected only a few times. The rearrangement links TRBV6-5 to TRBJ1-1, with a tentative D call TRBD1 (5 bases). CDR3 length equals 17 residues. From germline, CDR1 is MNHEY and CDR2 SVGAGI. Trimming left V 2 bases short and J 1 base short, with 17 bases between. The CDR3 sequence is CASSYAGLGRGNTEAFF. The CDR3 bases are TGTGCCAGCAGTTACGCAGGACTGGGAAGGGGGAACACTGAAGCTTTCTTT.

The table lists this clonotype with many counts. This chain uses TRBV20-1 with TRBJ2-5; D uncertain. Germline loops: CDR1 DFQATT, CDR2 SNEGSKA (reference sequence). The CDR3 extends over 13 amino acids. V was pared by 6 bases and J by 1 base, with 12 bases between. Written as DNA, the CDR3 is TGCAGTGCACCGGACGCCGGCCAAGAGACCCAGTACTTC. Residues: CSAPDAGQETQYF.

This clonotype was counted many times. The CDR3 loop is CASSLNRVTNEKLFF. CDR3 DNA sequence: TGTGCCAGCAGTTTAAACAGGGTCACTAATGAAAAACTGTTTTTT. The chain carries TRBV12-3 or TRBV12-4 and TRBJ1-4; D is perhaps TRBD1 (6 bases). The CDR3 sequence is 15 residues long. The V and J ends lost 2 bases and 2 bases respectively, with 9 bases between them.

A remark on this clonotype: A single base separates this from a much larger clone, so it may be a read error. This chain uses TRBV4-1 with TRBJ2-5, with D perhaps TRBD2 (7 bases). The CDR3 consists of 16 residues. Germline assignment: CDR1 MGHRA and CDR2 YSYEKL. CDR3 residues: CASSQDWRGGQGTQYF. CDR3 bases: TGCGCCAGCAGCCAAGATTGGAGGGGGGGCCAAGGGACCCAGTACTTC.

The sample holds many counts of this clonotype. The chain has TRBV4-3 and TRBJ1-2, with unresolved D. In germline, CDR1 is LGHNA, CDR2 YSLEER. This CDR3 comprises 15 residues. V shed 3 bases and J shed 5 bases, with 16 bases lying between them. The CDR3 loop is CASSQDRSLRYGYTF. CDR3 nucleotides: TGCGCCAGCAGCCAGGACCGTAGCCTTAGGTATGGCTACACCTTC.

This clonotype was seen at least ten times. This sequence joins TRBV9 and TRBJ2-1; 14 bases are a match to TRBD2. This CDR3 region has 18 residues. With V trimmed by 3 bases and J by 7 bases, 12 bases remained unmatched. From germline, CDR1 is SGDLS and CDR2 YYNGEE. CDR3: CASSDGLTSGGVGNEQFF. CDR3 bases: TGTGCCAGCAGCGACGGCCTGACTAGCGGGGGGGTTGGTAATGAGCAGTTCTTC.

This clonotype has only a few counts. The genes are TRBV7-2 and TRBJ2-7; D perhaps matches TRBD1 (6 bases). Deletions cut 1 base from V and 4 bases from J, with 17 bases between. The CDR3 consists of 16 residues. Germline assignment: CDR1 SGHTA and CDR2 FQGNSA. CDR3 sequence (DNA): TGTGCCAGCAGCTTAGACACTGGCAGGGGTGTATACGAGCAGTACTTC. This gives the protein CASSLDTGRGVYEQYF.

This clonotype was seen at least ten times. The J gene is TRBJ1-5, the V gene TRBV6-2 or TRBV6-3, with D possibly matching TRBD1 (6 bases). V lost 6 bases, J lost 2 bases, and 11 bases lay in between. Germline CDR1 reads MNHEY; CDR2 reads SVGEGT. The CDR3 is made up of 14 amino acids. The CDR3 nucleotides are TGTGCCAGCAGCTCAACAGGGCGCAATCAGCCCCAGCATTTT. It yields the protein CASSSTGRNQPQHF.

The table lists this clonotype with many counts. The rearrangement joins TRBV28 to TRBJ1-4; D not resolved. Germline CDR1 and CDR2: MDHEN and SYDVKM. This CDR3 has 14 amino acids. V was trimmed by 2 bases and J by 0 bases, leaving 4 bases between them. The chain's CDR3 is CASSLHATNEKLFF. The CDR3 DNA sequence: TGTGCCAGCAGTTTACACGCAACTAATGAAAAACTGTTTTTT.

This clonotype was observed at least ten times. The V and J genes are TRBV3-1 and TRBJ2-7, with D hard to call. There are 16 residues in the CDR3. Trimming removed 4 bases at V and 5 bases at J, with 21 bases between. The V gene's germline CDR1 is LGHDT and CDR2 YNNKEL (reference sequence). The CDR3 reads CASSLRAVGPGHEQYF. The CDR3 DNA reads as TGTGCCAGCAGCCTAAGGGCCGTGGGCCCGGGCCACGAGCAGTACTTC.